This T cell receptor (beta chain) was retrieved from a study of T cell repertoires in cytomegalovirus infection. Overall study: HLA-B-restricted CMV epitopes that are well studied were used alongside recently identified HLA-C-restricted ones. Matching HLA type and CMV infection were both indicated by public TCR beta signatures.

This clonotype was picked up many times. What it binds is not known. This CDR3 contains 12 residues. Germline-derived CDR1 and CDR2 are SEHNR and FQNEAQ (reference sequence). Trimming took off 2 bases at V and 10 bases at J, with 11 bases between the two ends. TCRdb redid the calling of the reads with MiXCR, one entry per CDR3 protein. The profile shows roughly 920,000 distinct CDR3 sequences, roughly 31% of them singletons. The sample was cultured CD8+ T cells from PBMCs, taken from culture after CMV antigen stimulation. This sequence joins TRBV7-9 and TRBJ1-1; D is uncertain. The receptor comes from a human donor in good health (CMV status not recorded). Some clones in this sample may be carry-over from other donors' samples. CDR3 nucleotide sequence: TGTGCCAGCAGCTTAAACGGCTTTCGAGCTTTCTTT. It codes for CASSLNGFRAFF.